This TCR beta chain was recorded in a study of CD8 T cells in ankylosing spondylitis. CDR1 and CDR2 from the germline V gene are SGHRS and YFSETQ. The CDR3 has 11 amino acids. Deletions cut 6 bases from V and 3 bases from J, with 5 bases between. Quantitative 5'-RACE was performed with molecular barcodes, and it yielded the TCR beta libraries. TCRdb used MiXCR to reprocess the 5' RACE reads, holding one entry per CDR3 protein. The data contain 400,000 to 450,000 distinct CDR3 sequences, approximately 17% of them singletons. General study results and limits: Seven to nine highly homologous variants formed a TCR beta motif that appeared characteristic of ankylosing spondylitis blood. Within matched ankylosing spondylitis synovial fluid, disease-linked clones were reportedly significantly enriched.

This clonotype was found a few times. Its target is not known. The chain carries TRBV5-1 and TRBJ2-3; no clear D. This receptor was taken from a male donor with ankylosing spondylitis. Source material: blood, either unsorted or a sorted T cell fraction (not recorded which). The CDR3 loop reads CASMETDTQYF. The CDR3 DNA sequence: TGCGCCAGCATGGAGACAGATACGCAGTATTTT.